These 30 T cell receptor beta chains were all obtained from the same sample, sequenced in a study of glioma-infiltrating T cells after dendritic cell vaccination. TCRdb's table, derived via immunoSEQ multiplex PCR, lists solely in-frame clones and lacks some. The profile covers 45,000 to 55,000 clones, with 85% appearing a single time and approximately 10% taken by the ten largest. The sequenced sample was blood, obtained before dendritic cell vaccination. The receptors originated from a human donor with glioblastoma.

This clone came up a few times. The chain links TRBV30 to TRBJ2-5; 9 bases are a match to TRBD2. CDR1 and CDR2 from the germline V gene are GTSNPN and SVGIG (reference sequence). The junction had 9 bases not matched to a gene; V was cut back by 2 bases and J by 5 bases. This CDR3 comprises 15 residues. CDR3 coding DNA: TGTGCCTGGAGTTATGGCGGGAGGGCCCGGGAGACCCAGTACTTC. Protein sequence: CAWSYGGRARETQYF.

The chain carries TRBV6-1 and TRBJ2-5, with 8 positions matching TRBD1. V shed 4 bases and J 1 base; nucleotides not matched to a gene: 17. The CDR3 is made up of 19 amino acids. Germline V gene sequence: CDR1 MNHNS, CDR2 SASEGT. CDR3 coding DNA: TGTGCCAGCAGTGGCGACCGAACGAGATTCAGGGGGCCCCAAGAGACCCAGTACTTC. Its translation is CASSGDRTRFRGPQETQYF.

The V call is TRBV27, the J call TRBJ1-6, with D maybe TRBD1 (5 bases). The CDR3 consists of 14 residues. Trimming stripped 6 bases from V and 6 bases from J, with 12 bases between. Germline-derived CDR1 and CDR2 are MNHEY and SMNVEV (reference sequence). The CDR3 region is CASRSGNPNSPLHF. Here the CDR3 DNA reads TGTGCCAGCAGGTCAGGGAATCCTAATTCACCCCTCCACTTT.

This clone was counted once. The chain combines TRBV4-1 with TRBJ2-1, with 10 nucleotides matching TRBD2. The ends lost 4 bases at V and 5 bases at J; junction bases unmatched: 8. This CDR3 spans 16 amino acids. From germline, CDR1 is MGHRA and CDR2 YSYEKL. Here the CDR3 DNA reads TGCGCCAGCAGCCCTCAACCGGGGACTAGCGACAATGAGCAGTTCTTC. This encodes CASSPQPGTSDNEQFF.

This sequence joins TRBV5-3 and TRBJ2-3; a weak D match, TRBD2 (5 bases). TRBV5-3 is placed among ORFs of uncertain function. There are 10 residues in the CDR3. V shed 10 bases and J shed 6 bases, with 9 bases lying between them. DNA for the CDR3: TGTGCCGACCGCGGGGATACGCAGTATTTT. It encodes CADRGDTQYF.

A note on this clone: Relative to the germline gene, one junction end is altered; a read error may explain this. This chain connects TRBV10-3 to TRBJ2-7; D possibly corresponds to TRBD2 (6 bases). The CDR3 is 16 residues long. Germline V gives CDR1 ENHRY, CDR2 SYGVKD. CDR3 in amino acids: CASSVGLAAYSYEQYF. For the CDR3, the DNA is TGTGCCAGCAGTGTGGGATTAGCGGCGTACTCCTACGAGCAGTACTTC.

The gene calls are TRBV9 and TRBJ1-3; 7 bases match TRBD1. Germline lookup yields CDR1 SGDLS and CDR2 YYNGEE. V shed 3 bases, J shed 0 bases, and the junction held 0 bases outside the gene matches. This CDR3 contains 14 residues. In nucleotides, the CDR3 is TGTGCCAGCAGCGCAGGGGGCTCTGGAAACACCATATATTTT. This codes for CASSAGGSGNTIYF.

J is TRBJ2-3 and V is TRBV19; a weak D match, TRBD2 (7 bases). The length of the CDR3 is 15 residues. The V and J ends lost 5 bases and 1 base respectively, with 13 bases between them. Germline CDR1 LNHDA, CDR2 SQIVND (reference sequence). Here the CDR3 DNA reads TGTGCCAGTAGTGGGGGGGCCTCGGGCACAGATACGCAGTATTTT. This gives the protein CASSGGASGTDTQYF.

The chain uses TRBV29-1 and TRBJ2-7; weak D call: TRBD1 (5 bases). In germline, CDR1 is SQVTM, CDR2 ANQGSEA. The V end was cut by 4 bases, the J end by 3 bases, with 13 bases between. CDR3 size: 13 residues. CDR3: CSVVPWGYYEQYF. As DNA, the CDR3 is TGCAGCGTTGTTCCGTGGGGCTACTACGAGCAGTACTTC.

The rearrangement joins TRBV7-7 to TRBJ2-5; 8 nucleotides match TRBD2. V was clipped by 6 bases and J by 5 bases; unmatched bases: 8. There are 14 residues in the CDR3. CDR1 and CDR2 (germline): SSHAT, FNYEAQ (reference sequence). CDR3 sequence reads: CASSPAGGEETQYF. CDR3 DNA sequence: TGTGCCAGCAGTCCGGCGGGGGGTGAGGAGACCCAGTACTTC.

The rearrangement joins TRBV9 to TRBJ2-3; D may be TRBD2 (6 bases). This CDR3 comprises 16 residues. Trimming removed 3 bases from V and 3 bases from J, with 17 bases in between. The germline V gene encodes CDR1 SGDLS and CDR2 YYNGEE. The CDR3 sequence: CASSASTHGGTDTQYF. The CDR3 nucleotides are TGTGCCAGCAGCGCCTCGACCCACGGGGGAACAGATACGCAGTATTTT.

CDR3 amino acids: CAWTQGEEQYF. The CDR3 DNA reads as TGTGCCTGGACCCAGGGGGAAGAGCAGTACTTC. The V call is TRBV30, the J call TRBJ2-7, with 7 bases matching TRBD1. The ends lost 4 bases at V and 7 bases at J; junction bases unmatched: 4. CDR3 length: 11 amino acids. Germline CDR1 is GTSNPN and CDR2 is SVGIG (reference sequence).

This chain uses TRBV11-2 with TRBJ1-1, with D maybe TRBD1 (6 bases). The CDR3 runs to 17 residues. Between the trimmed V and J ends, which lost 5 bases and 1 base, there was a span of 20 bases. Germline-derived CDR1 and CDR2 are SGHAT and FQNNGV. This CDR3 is CASSRSGVVGRNTEAFF. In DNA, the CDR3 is TGTGCCAGCAGCCGATCAGGGGTGGTGGGGCGGAACACTGAAGCTTTCTTT.

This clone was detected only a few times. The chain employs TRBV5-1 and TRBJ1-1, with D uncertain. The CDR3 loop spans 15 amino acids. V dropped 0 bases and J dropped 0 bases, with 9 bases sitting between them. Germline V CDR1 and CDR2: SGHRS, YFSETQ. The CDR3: CASSLESSVNTEAFF. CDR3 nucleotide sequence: TGCGCCAGCAGCTTGGAGAGCTCTGTGAACACTGAAGCTTTCTTT. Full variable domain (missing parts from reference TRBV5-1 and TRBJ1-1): KAGVTQTPRYLIKTRGQQVTLSCSPISGHRSVSWYQQTPGQGLQFLFEYFSETQRNKGNFPGRFSGRQFSNSRSEMNVSTLELGDSALYLCASSLESSVNTEAFFGQGTRLTVV.

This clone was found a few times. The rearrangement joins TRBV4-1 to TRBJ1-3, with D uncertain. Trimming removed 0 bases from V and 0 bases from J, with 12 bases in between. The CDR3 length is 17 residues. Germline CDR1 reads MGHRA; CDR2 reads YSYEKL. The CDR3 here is CASSQDRPTFSGNTIYF. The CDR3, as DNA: TGCGCCAGCAGCCAAGACAGGCCTACTTTCTCTGGAAACACCATATATTTT.

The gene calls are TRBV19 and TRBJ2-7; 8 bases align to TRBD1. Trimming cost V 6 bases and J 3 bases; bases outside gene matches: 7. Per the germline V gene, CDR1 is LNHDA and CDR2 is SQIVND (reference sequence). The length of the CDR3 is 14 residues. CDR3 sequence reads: CASRRRGQDYEQYF. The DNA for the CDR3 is TGTGCCAGTAGAAGAAGGGGACAGGACTACGAGCAGTACTTC.

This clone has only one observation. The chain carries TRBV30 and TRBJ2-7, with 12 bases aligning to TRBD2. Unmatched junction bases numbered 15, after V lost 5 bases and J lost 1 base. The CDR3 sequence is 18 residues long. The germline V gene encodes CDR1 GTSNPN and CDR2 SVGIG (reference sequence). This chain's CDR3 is CAWVHYPGGLAGSYEQYF. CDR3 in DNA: TGTGCCTGGGTACACTACCCCGGTGGACTAGCGGGGTCCTACGAGCAGTACTTC.

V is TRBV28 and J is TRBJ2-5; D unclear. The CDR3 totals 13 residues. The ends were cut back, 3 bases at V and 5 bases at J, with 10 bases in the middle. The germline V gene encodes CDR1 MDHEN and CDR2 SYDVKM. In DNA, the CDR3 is TGTGCCAGCAGTTTCCCGAGCGTGGAGACCCAGTACTTC. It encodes CASSFPSVETQYF. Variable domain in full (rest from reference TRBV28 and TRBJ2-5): DVKVTQSSRYLVKRTGEKVFLECVQDMDHENMFWYRQDPGLGLRLIYFSYDVKMKEKGDIPEGYSVSREKKERFSLILESASTNQTSMYLCASSFPSVETQYFGPGTRLLVL.

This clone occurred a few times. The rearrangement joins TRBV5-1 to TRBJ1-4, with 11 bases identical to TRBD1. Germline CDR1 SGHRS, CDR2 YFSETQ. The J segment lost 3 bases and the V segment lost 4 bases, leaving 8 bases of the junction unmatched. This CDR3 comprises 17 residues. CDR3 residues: CASSREGQGAPNEKLFF. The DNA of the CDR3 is TGCGCCAGCAGCCGCGAAGGACAGGGGGCCCCTAATGAAAAACTGTTTTTT.

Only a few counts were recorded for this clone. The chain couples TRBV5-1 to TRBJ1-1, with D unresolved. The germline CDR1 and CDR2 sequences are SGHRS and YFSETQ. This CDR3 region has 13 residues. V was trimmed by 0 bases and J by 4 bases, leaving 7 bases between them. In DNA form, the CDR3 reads TGCGCCAGCAGCTTGGTGGGGAGCACTGAAGCTTTCTTT. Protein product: CASSLVGSTEAFF. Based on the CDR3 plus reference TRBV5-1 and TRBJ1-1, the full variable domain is KAGVTQTPRYLIKTRGQQVTLSCSPISGHRSVSWYQQTPGQGLQFLFEYFSETQRNKGNFPGRFSGRQFSNSRSEMNVSTLELGDSALYLCASSLVGSTEAFFGQGTRLTVV.

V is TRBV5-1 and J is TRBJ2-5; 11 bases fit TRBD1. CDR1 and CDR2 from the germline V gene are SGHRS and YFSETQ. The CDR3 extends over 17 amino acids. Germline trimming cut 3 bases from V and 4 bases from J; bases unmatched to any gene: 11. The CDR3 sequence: CASSSARTGGRGETQYF. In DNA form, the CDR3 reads TGCGCCAGCAGCTCCGCCCGGACAGGGGGCAGGGGAGAGACCCAGTACTTC. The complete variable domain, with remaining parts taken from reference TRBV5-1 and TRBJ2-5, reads KAGVTQTPRYLIKTRGQQVTLSCSPISGHRSVSWYQQTPGQGLQFLFEYFSETQRNKGNFPGRFSGRQFSNSRSEMNVSTLELGDSALYLCASSSARTGGRGETQYFGPGTRLLVL.

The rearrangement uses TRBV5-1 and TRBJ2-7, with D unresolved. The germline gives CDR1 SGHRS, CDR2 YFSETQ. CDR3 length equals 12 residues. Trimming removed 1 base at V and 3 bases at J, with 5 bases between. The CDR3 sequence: CASSLISYEQYF. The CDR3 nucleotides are TGCGCCAGCAGCTTGATCAGCTACGAGCAGTACTTC.

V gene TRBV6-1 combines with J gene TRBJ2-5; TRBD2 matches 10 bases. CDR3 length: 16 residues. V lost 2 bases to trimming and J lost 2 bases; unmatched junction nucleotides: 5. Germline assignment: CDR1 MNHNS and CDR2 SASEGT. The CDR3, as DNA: TGTGCCAGCAGTGAATATAGCGGGGGGCTACAAGAGACCCAGTACTTC. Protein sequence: CASSEYSGGLQETQYF.

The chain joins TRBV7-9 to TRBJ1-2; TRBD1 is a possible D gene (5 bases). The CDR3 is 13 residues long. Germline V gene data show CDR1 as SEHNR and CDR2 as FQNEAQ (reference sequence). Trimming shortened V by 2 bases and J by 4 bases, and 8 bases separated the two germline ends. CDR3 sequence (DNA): TGTGCCAGCAGCTTACCTGGGGCCTATGGCTACACCTTC. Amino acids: CASSLPGAYGYTF.

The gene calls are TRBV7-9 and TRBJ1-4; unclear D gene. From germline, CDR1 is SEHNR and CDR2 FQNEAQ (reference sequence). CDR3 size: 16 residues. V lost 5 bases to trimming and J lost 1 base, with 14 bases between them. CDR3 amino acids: CASSVWTGRTNEKLFF. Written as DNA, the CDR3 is TGTGCCAGCAGCGTGTGGACTGGGCGAACTAATGAAAAACTGTTTTTT.

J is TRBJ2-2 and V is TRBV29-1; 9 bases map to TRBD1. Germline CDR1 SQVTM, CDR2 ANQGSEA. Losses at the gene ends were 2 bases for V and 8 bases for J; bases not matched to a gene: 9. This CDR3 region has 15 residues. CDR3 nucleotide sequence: TGCAGCGTTGAATTGGCTTTGGACAGGGGAGGGGAGCTGTTTTTT. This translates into CSVELALDRGGELFF.

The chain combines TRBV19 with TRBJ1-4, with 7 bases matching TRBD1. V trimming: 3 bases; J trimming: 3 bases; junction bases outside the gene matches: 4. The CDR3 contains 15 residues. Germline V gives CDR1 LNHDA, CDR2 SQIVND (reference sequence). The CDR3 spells CASSIVGTANEKLFF. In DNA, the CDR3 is TGTGCCAGTAGTATCGTCGGGACAGCTAATGAAAAACTGTTTTTT.

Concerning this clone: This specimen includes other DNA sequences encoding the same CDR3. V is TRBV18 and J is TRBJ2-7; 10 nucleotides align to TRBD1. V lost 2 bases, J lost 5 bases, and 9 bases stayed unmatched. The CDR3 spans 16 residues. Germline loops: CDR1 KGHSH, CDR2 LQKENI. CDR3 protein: CASSPGTGVSTHEQYF. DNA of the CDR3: TGTGCCAGCTCACCAGGGACAGGGGTGTCAACCCACGAGCAGTACTTC.

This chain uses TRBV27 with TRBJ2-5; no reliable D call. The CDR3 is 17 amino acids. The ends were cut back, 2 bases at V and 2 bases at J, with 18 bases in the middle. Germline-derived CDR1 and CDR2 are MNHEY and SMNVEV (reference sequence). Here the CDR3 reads CASSLVGSLVGQETQYF. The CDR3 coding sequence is TGTGCCAGCAGTTTAGTGGGCTCCCTCGTTGGGCAAGAGACCCAGTACTTC.

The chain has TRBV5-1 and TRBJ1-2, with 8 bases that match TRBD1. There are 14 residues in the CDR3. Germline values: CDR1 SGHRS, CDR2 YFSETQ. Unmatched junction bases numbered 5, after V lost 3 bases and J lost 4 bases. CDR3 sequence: CASSSGTGSYGYTF. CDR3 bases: TGCGCCAGCAGCTCTGGGACAGGTAGCTATGGCTACACCTTC.